This TCR beta chain originates from a study of blood T cell repertoires in COVID-19. Looking at the study overall: Sources were T cells, B-cell-depleted T cells, or PBMCs; the material itself was cDNA or gDNA.

This CDR3 has 13 amino acids. Trimming removed 4 bases at V and 2 bases at J, with 9 bases between. Germline lookup yields CDR1 SGHDT and CDR2 YYEEEE. Sequenced by immunoSEQ multiplex PCR; TCRdb stores in-frame clones only, minus some. This table holds roughly 300,000 clones, less than 85% found once. The genes are TRBV5-6 and TRBJ1-2; weak D call: TRBD1 (6 bases). Sample: peripheral blood. The TCR sequence derives from a human donor with COVID-19, enrolled during active disease. The donor label of this sample is uncertain. CDR3 sequence (DNA): TGTGCCAGCAGCCCCACAGGGAACTATGGCTACACCTTC. Protein: CASSPTGNYGYTF. Supplemented by reference TRBV5-6 and TRBJ1-2, the full variable domain reads DAGVTQSPTHLIKTRGQQVTLRCSPKSGHDTVSWYQQALGQGPQFIFQYYEEEERQRGNFPDRFSGHQFPNYSSELNVNALLLGDSALYLCASSPTGNYGYTFGSGTRLTVV.